This T cell receptor (beta chain) was sequenced during a study of T-cell memory formation after mild COVID-19. TCRdb reprocessed the 5' RACE reads with MiXCR, giving one entry per CDR3 protein. The top ten clones hold approximately 12% of a sample with a few hundred thousand distinct CDR3 sequences, over 25% of them seen once. On this clonotype itself: Its target is not known.

Study-level results: A balance of CD4 and CD8 characterized clones contracting day 15 to 85, whereas later expanders leaned CD4+.

The origin of this receptor is an adult woman who had mild COVID-19 (a few samples of this study predate the infection). Cell type and time point are not known. Sequenced sample: PBMCs or a T cell subset sorted from them (not recorded which).

Here the CDR3 DNA reads TGTGCCAGCTCACCGGGGAGTAATTCACCCCTCCACTTT. Protein sequence: CASSPGSNSPLHF. J is TRBJ1-6 and V is TRBV18; D is unclear. The germline V gene has CDR1 KGHSH and CDR2 LQKENI. Trimming shortened V by 3 bases and J by 6 bases, and 6 bases separated the two germline ends. The CDR3 is 13 residues long.